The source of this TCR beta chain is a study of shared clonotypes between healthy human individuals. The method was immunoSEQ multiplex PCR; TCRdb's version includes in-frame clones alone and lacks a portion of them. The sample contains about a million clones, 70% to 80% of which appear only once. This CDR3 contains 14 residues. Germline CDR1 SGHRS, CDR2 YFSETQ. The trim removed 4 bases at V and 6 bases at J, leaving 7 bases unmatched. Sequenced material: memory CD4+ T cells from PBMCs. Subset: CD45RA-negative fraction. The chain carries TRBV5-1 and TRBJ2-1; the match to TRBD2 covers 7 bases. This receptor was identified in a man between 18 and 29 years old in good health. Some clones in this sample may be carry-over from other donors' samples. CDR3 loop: CASSGGSSLNEQFF. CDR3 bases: TGCGCCAGCAGCGGCGGGAGCAGCCTCAATGAGCAGTTCTTC.